Presented here are 28 T cell receptor beta chains from one specimen sequenced in a study of T cell repertoires in ileal Crohn's disease. TCRdb's table, derived via immunoSEQ multiplex PCR, lists solely in-frame clones and lacks some. The data show more than 15,000 clones, with about 55% seen just once and 5.5% to 7% held by the top ten. Sequenced input: ileal tissue. These receptor sequences come from an adult with Crohn's disease.

This rearrangement joins TRBV28 to TRBJ1-2; no clear D. This CDR3 is 14 amino acids long. Germline CDR1 MDHEN, CDR2 SYDVKM. Trimming took off 2 bases at V and 3 bases at J, with 10 bases between the two ends. CDR3 nucleotide sequence: TGTGCCAGCAGTTTAGAGGGCAGCTACTATGGCTACACCTTC. This encodes CASSLEGSYYGYTF.

The CDR3 spells CASSVVSDPRTGELFF. CDR3 nucleotide sequence: TGTGCCAGCAGCGTAGTCAGCGACCCGAGGACCGGGGAGCTGTTTTTT. This chain connects TRBV9 to TRBJ2-2; D call uncertain. Germline V gene data show CDR1 as SGDLS and CDR2 as YYNGEE. V lost 0 bases and J 5 bases, leaving 14 bases between the germline ends. This CDR3 region has 16 residues.

The chain has TRBV28 and TRBJ2-6; D gene uncertain. Trimming took off 6 bases at V and 0 bases at J, with 6 bases between the two ends. The CDR3 is 14 residues long. Germline CDR1 reads MDHEN; CDR2 reads SYDVKM. The chain's CDR3 is CASSSFSGANVLTF. In nucleotides, the CDR3 is TGTGCCAGCAGCTCCTTCTCTGGGGCCAACGTCCTGACTTTC. Looking up the rest from reference TRBV28 and TRBJ2-6 gives the full variable domain: DVKVTQSSRYLVKRTGEKVFLECVQDMDHENMFWYRQDPGLGLRLIYFSYDVKMKEKGDIPEGYSVSREKKERFSLILESASTNQTSMYLCASSSFSGANVLTFGAGSRLTVL.

The chain joins TRBV19 to TRBJ2-5; TRBD1 is a possible D gene (5 bases). Germline-derived CDR1 and CDR2 are LNHDA and SQIVND (reference sequence). V lost 4 bases and J lost 2, with 8 bases in between. This CDR3 has 13 residues. DNA of the CDR3: TGTGCCAGTAGTAAACAGGTTCAAGAGACCCAGTACTTC. Protein sequence: CASSKQVQETQYF.

This clone was counted only a few times. The chain employs TRBV10-1 and TRBJ2-1; a possible D gene is TRBD2 (6 bases). This CDR3 region has 15 residues. The germline V gene encodes CDR1 WNHNN and CDR2 SYGVQD (reference sequence). V was trimmed by 0 bases and J by 7 bases, leaving 13 bases between them. The CDR3 sequence: CASSESLAAVNEQFF. The DNA of the CDR3 is TGCGCCAGCAGTGAGTCATTAGCGGCGGTGAATGAGCAGTTCTTC.

This chain connects TRBV15 to TRBJ2-3, with 11 bases aligning to TRBD2. The length of the CDR3 is 16 residues. The junction had 8 bases not matched to a gene; V was cut back by 6 bases and J by 3 bases. Germline loops: CDR1 LNHNV, CDR2 YYDKDF (reference sequence). The CDR3 spells CATREVLAGETDTQYF. The CDR3 DNA reads TGTGCCACCAGGGAGGTACTAGCGGGAGAAACAGATACGCAGTATTTT.

The CDR3 coding sequence is TGCGCCAGCAGTCAATCGTTCCCCTCCTCCTACGAGCAGTACTTC. Translation gives CASSQSFPSSYEQYF. This chain links TRBV23-1 with TRBJ2-7; no definite D call. TRBV23-1 is classed as an ORF, of uncertain function. CDR3 length: 15 amino acids. V gave up 0 bases and J gave up 0 bases, with 9 bases separating them.

J is TRBJ1-2 and V is TRBV19, with no clear D. Germline assignment: CDR1 LNHDA and CDR2 SQIVND (reference sequence). The CDR3 spans 14 residues. With 5 bases removed from V and 0 bases from J, the gap between germline ends came to 10 bases. The CDR3 DNA reads TGTGCCAGTAGTGCCCGACTGTCTAACTATGGCTACACCTTC. It is translated as CASSARLSNYGYTF.

The CDR3 reads CATSRSQDRVQPQHF. In DNA, the CDR3 is TGTGCCACCAGCAGATCGCAGGACAGGGTACAGCCCCAGCATTTT. This chain joins TRBV15 and TRBJ1-5; 8 bases map to TRBD1. With V trimmed by 2 bases and J by 7 bases, 7 bases remained unmatched. The CDR3 sequence is 15 residues long. CDR1 and CDR2 from the germline V gene are LNHNV and YYDKDF (reference sequence).

This chain links TRBV27 with TRBJ2-7, with TRBD2 identical over 11 bases. The germline CDR1 and CDR2 sequences are MNHEY and SMNVEV (reference sequence). This CDR3 is built from 15 residues. The V segment lost 5 bases and the J segment 2 bases; nucleotides outside the gene matches: 5. DNA for the CDR3: TGTGCCAGCAGTCCTGGGACTAGCGGCACCTACGAGCAGTACTTC. Translated, it gives CASSPGTSGTYEQYF.

This clone has more than one count but fewer than ten. V and J are TRBV27 and TRBJ1-2, with 7 bases identical to TRBD1. Germline CDR1 MNHEY, CDR2 SMNVEV (reference sequence). V lost 5 bases, J lost 0 bases, and 6 bases stayed unmatched. The CDR3 extends over 15 amino acids. CDR3 nucleotide sequence: TGTGCCAGCAGTAACCGGGACAGAGCTAACTATGGCTACACCTTC. Amino acid sequence: CASSNRDRANYGYTF.

In this sample, this clone is medium-sized. The CDR3 coding sequence is TGTGCCAGCTCACAACAGGGAACTGAAGCTTTCTTT. Amino acids: CASSQQGTEAFF. The chain recombines TRBV18 with TRBJ1-1; a weak D match, TRBD1 (6 bases). V was cut by 4 bases and J by 5 bases, with 8 bases left in between. The germline gives CDR1 KGHSH, CDR2 LQKENI. The CDR3 is 12 amino acids.

The genes are TRBV19 and TRBJ1-1; the D is unclear. V was cut by 4 bases and J by 0 bases, with 6 bases left in between. CDR3 length: 13 residues. In germline, CDR1 is LNHDA, CDR2 SQIVND (reference sequence). This chain's CDR3 is CASSTVMNTEAFF. CDR3 DNA sequence: TGTGCCAGTAGTACGGTGATGAACACTGAAGCTTTCTTT.

The chain joins TRBV6-5 to TRBJ2-3, with a possible D match to TRBD2 (5 bases). The germline V and J ends were trimmed by 6 bases and 8 bases, with 18 bases remaining between them. Per the germline V gene, CDR1 is MNHEY and CDR2 is SVGAGI. The CDR3 spans 14 residues. For the CDR3, the DNA is TGTGCCAGCAGCCGGGCGGGTGGCATGGGTACGCAGTATTTT. It specifies CASSRAGGMGTQYF.

The V gene is TRBV4-1, the J gene TRBJ1-5; D is ambiguous. The V gene lost 8 bases and the J gene lost 4 bases, with 12 bases spanning the gap. The CDR3 is 13 residues long. Looked up from germline, CDR1 is MGHRA and CDR2 is YSYEKL. The DNA of the CDR3 is TGCGCCAGCCAGAGGGCCCTGAATCAGCCCCAGCATTTT. Translation: CASQRALNQPQHF.

The J gene is TRBJ1-1, the V gene TRBV12-2; the table gives TRBD1 as D, unverified against the DNA. TRBV12-2 is described as a pseudogene. The CDR3 consists of 17 residues. CDR3 nucleotides: TGTGCAAGTCGCAAGTCGACAGGTCTACGAAGGAACACTGAAGCTTTCTTT. Translated, it gives CASRKSTGLRRNTEAFF.

The V gene is TRBV5-1, the J gene TRBJ2-7; 8 nucleotides agree with TRBD2. Germline lookup yields CDR1 SGHRS and CDR2 YFSETQ. CDR3 length: 14 residues. The trim removed 6 bases at V and 6 bases at J, leaving 11 bases unmatched. DNA of the CDR3: TGCGCCAGCACCCTGGGTAGCGGGATGGGCGAGCAGTACTTC. It is translated as CASTLGSGMGEQYF.

This clone was found a few times. J is TRBJ2-1 and V is TRBV7-2; 11 positions agree with TRBD2. The CDR3 sequence is 16 residues long. V shed 5 bases and J 4 bases; nucleotides not matched to a gene: 7. From germline, CDR1 is SGHTA and CDR2 FQGNSA. CDR3 sequence reads: CASSQTGLAGYNEQFF. DNA for the CDR3: TGTGCCAGCAGCCAAACCGGACTAGCGGGTTACAATGAGCAGTTCTTC.

The genes are TRBV6-4 and TRBJ2-3, with 9 bases that match TRBD1. V dropped 5 bases and J dropped 4; count of bases not matched to a gene: 4. The CDR3 has 14 amino acids. Germline V lookup: CDR1 MRHNA, CDR2 SNTAGT. The CDR3 here is CASSQDRGPDTQYF. The CDR3 region has the DNA TGTGCCAGCAGTCAGGACAGGGGCCCAGATACGCAGTATTTT.

This chain connects TRBV27 to TRBJ2-7, with 14 bases that match TRBD2. Germline CDR1 reads MNHEY; CDR2 reads SMNVEV (reference sequence). The CDR3 covers 23 residues. V trimming: 3 bases; J trimming: 1 base; junction bases outside the gene matches: 23. The CDR3 spells CASSLAHQPPGLAGVYSSYEQYF. Written as DNA, the CDR3 is TGTGCCAGCAGTTTGGCACACCAACCCCCGGGACTAGCGGGAGTTTATAGTTCCTACGAGCAGTACTTC.

This rearrangement joins TRBV28 to TRBJ2-7; TRBD2 aligns across 7 bases. The germline CDR1 and CDR2 sequences are MDHEN and SYDVKM. This CDR3 spans 15 amino acids. Trimming removed 2 bases from V and 2 bases from J; junction bases left unmatched: 6. CDR3 loop: CASSLGAGATYEQYF. DNA of the CDR3: TGTGCCAGCAGTTTAGGGGCGGGAGCAACCTACGAGCAGTACTTC.

The rearrangement uses TRBV6-6 and TRBJ1-5, with D possibly matching TRBD1 (6 bases). Per germline, CDR1 MNHNY and CDR2 SVGAGI (reference sequence). This CDR3 spans 13 amino acids. V dropped 5 bases and J dropped 6 bases, with 11 bases sitting between them. In DNA, the CDR3 is TGTGCCAGCAGTGACGGCAGGGGTCAGCCCCAGCATTTT. It encodes CASSDGRGQPQHF.

This CDR3 reads CASSPRTVSYEQYF. The CDR3 region has the DNA TGTGCCAGCAGTCCTCGGACAGTCTCCTACGAGCAGTACTTC. The rearrangement links TRBV6-1 to TRBJ2-5; tentative D call: TRBD1 (6 bases). The closer fit of TRBJ2-7 to the DNA end suggests the J call may be wrong. CDR3 size: 14 residues. From germline, CDR1 is MNHNS and CDR2 SASEGT.

J is TRBJ2-7 and V is TRBV27; maybe TRBD1 (6 bases). The germline V and J ends were trimmed by 2 bases and 0 bases, with 11 bases remaining between them. The CDR3 loop spans 15 amino acids. CDR1 is MNHEY and CDR2 is SMNVEV in the germline V gene (reference sequence). As DNA, the CDR3 is TGTGCCAGCAGTTTACGACAGGTCAGCTCCTACGAGCAGTACTTC. It encodes CASSLRQVSSYEQYF.

V and J are TRBV19 and TRBJ2-5, with 9 bases identical to TRBD2. V gave up 8 bases and J gave up 5 bases; unmatched junction bases: 12. This CDR3 contains 15 residues. Germline V gene lookup returns CDR1 LNHDA and CDR2 SQIVND (reference sequence). The CDR3 here is CASAGTSSLWETQYF. CDR3 DNA: TGTGCCAGTGCCGGGACTAGCTCTCTTTGGGAGACCCAGTACTTC.

This clone was seen a few times. The rearrangement links TRBV5-1 to TRBJ2-7; a possible D gene is TRBD2 (6 bases). The CDR3 loop spans 17 amino acids. Looked up from germline, CDR1 is SGHRS and CDR2 is YFSETQ. The V gene lost 0 bases and the J gene lost 3 bases, with 19 bases spanning the gap. CDR3 sequence (DNA): TGCGCCAGCAGCTTGGGGCTAGTAGGGACTGGGGTCTACGAGCAGTACTTC. This sequence encodes CASSLGLVGTGVYEQYF.

This clone was found a few times. The rearrangement uses TRBV11-2 and TRBJ1-3; 7 bases match TRBD1. Germline CDR1 is SGHAT and CDR2 is FQNNGV. The CDR3 loop spans 14 amino acids. V dropped 3 bases and J dropped 2; count of bases not matched to a gene: 1. The CDR3 DNA sequence: TGTGCCAGCAGCTTTACAGGGGCTGGAAACACCATATATTTT. This translates into CASSFTGAGNTIYF.

In this sample, this clone turned up once. This sequence joins TRBV7-9 and TRBJ2-1; 9 bases fit TRBD2. Germline V lookup: CDR1 SEHNR, CDR2 FQNEAQ (reference sequence). Germline trimming cut 6 bases from V and 9 bases from J; bases unmatched to any gene: 15. The CDR3 totals 16 residues. The CDR3 coding sequence is TGTGCCAGCAGGGTAGGTAGCGGGAGCCGAATGGTTGAGCAGTTCTTC. It yields the protein CASRVGSGSRMVEQFF.